This is a list of T cell receptor beta chains from one sample in a study of response to subunit inactivated influenza vaccine. MiXCR was run by TCRdb on the RT-PCR reads, yielding one entry per CDR3 protein. The sample includes about 700,000 distinct CDR3 sequences, 15% to 19% of them seen just once. The sample consisted of PBMCs from blood, taken 11 to 12 days after vaccination. These receptors were taken from a man in his forties or fifties who received an inactivated influenza vaccine. Both conserved end residues are part of each CDR3. Each record gives: V gene, CDR3 length, J gene, D gene, clone size, CDR3 DNA, CDR3 protein. D genes are given only for firm matches. The size field is filled for only some rows; it gives once, few, many or a size class.

TRBV28	14	TRBJ1-5	-	many	TGTGCCAGCAGTTTCTACAGGCGCAATCAGCCCCAGCATTTT	CASSFYRRNQPQHF
TRBV19	15	TRBJ1-5	TRBD1	few	TGTGCCAGTAGTGCGGACAGGGTAGGCAATCAGCCCCAGCATTTT	CASSADRVGNQPQHF
TRBV10-3	13	TRBJ1-1	TRBD1	few	TGTGCCATCAGTAAGACAGGGGAAACTGAAGCTTTCTTT	CAISKTGETEAFF
TRBV7-2	13	TRBJ2-7	-	few	TGTGCCAGCAGCATCGTGACAGATTACGAGCAGTACTTC	CASSIVTDYEQYF
TRBV10-3	12	TRBJ2-7	-	-	TGTGCCATCAGTGAGAGACATTACGAGCAGTACTTC	CAISERHYEQYF
TRBV11-2	14	TRBJ2-5	-	-	TGTGCCAGCAGCTACCTTCGGGGGAAAGAGACCCAGTACTTC	CASSYLRGKETQYF
TRBV7-8	13	TRBJ2-1	-	few	TGTGCCAGCAGCTTAAATCCTAACAATGAGCAGTTCTTC	CASSLNPNNEQFF
TRBV4-2	13	TRBJ2-2	-	many	TGTGCCAGCAGCCAAGTAGGGTCCGGGGAGCTGTTTTTT	CASSQVGSGELFF
TRBV10-3	14	TRBJ2-7	TRBD1	-	TGTGCCATCAGTGACCCGACAGGGGCCTACGAGCAGTACTTC	CAISDPTGAYEQYF
TRBV29-1	13	TRBJ2-7	TRBD1	few	TGCAGCGTTGGGGGGCAGGGGGCGATCGAGCAGTACTTC	CSVGGQGAIEQYF
TRBV2	14	TRBJ1-5	-	-	TGTGCCAGCAGTGTTGGGTCTGGGTATCAGCCCCAGCATTTT	CASSVGSGYQPQHF
TRBV7-3	14	TRBJ2-3	-	few	TGTGCCAGCAGCTTAGAGCCAGGATCAGATACGCAGTATTTT	CASSLEPGSDTQYF
TRBV6-1	15	TRBJ2-1	-	-	TGTGCCAGCAGTGAAGGAGGGGCCCCCTACAATGAGCAGTTCTTC	CASSEGGAPYNEQFF
TRBV29-1	13	TRBJ2-5	-	-	TGCAGCGGGGGGAGAGGGATCGGAGAGACCCAGTACTTC	CSGGRGIGETQYF
TRBV20-1	14	TRBJ2-7	-	many	TGCAGTGCTAGACGGGGAACACCCACCTACGAGCAGTACTTC	CSARRGTPTYEQYF
TRBV28	12	TRBJ2-7	-	-	TGTGCCAGCAGTCCACTTGTCCGGGAGCAGTACTTC	CASSPLVREQYF
TRBV12-3/TRBV12-4	17	TRBJ2-2	-	-	TGTGCCAGCAGTTTAGGTCAGACAGTAGTAACCACCGGGGAGCTGTTTTTT	CASSLGQTVVTTGELFF
TRBV29-1	16	TRBJ2-3	TRBD2	few	TGCAGCGTTGCTGGACTAGCGGGGGGTATAGCAGATACGCAGTATTTT	CSVAGLAGGIADTQYF
TRBV20-1	14	TRBJ1-3	-	-	TGCAGTGCTAGAACCCGGGACGGAAGAAACACCATATATTTT	CSARTRDGRNTIYF
TRBV4-2	16	TRBJ2-2	-	few	TGTGCCAGCAGCCAAGATTACGGGAGGAACACCGGGGAGCTGTTTTTT	CASSQDYGRNTGELFF
TRBV5-6	18	TRBJ2-1	TRBD2	few	TGTGCCAGCAGCTTGCTCCAGCGGACTAGCAGGTCCAACAATGAGCAGTTCTTC	CASSLLQRTSRSNNEQFF
TRBV10-3	13	TRBJ2-7	-	many	TGTGCCATCAGATCGGATTCTTGGTACGAGCAGTACTTC	CAIRSDSWYEQYF
TRBV5-5	15	TRBJ1-4	-	-	TGTGCCAGCAGCCCCCACAGGGCAACTAATGAAAAACTGTTTTTT	CASSPHRATNEKLFF
TRBV5-1	12	TRBJ1-2	-	few	TGCGCCAGCAGCAACGGACCGTATGGCTACACCTTC	CASSNGPYGYTF
TRBV27	13	TRBJ2-7	-	few	TGTGCCAGCAGGGGGCTAAAGACCTACGAGCAGTACTTC	CASRGLKTYEQYF
TRBV18	16	TRBJ2-3	-	few	TGTGCCAGCTCACCGCCGTCTCCGGGCAGCACAGATACGCAGTATTTT	CASSPPSPGSTDTQYF
TRBV5-1	16	TRBJ2-5	TRBD1	few	TGCGCCAGCAGCGCGCCAAAAGGGACAGGGGAAGAGACCCAGTACTTC	CASSAPKGTGEETQYF
TRBV6-1	13	TRBJ2-7	TRBD2	many	TGTGCCACCACCCGGACTAGCAAAAGCGAGCAGTACTTC	CATTRTSKSEQYF
TRBV19	13	TRBJ2-1	-	-	TGTGCCAGTAGTATCGAGACCTACAATGAGCAGTTCTTC	CASSIETYNEQFF
TRBV20-1	16	TRBJ2-2	TRBD2	few	TGCAGTGCTCCAACTAGCGGGGGGCCGGGCACCGGGGAGCTGTTTTTT	CSAPTSGGPGTGELFF
TRBV7-9	14	TRBJ1-2	-	-	TGTGCCAGCAGCCCGCCGATCAGTAACTATGGCTACACCTTC	CASSPPISNYGYTF
TRBV7-2	15	TRBJ2-3	TRBD2	-	TGTGCCAGCAGACCACTAGCGGGGGGAAGATATACGCAGTATTTT	CASRPLAGGRYTQYF
TRBV29-1	11	TRBJ1-2	-	few	TGCAGCGCGACAAATATTTATGGCTACACCTTC	CSATNIYGYTF
TRBV3-1	14	TRBJ2-3	TRBD2	-	TGTGCCAGCAGCCCCAGACTAGCATCAGATACGCAGTATTTT	CASSPRLASDTQYF
TRBV29-1	11	TRBJ2-5	-	-	TGCAGCGTTGTTCCGGAAGAGACCCAGTACTTC	CSVVPEETQYF
TRBV15	19	TRBJ2-2	TRBD2	few	TGTGCCACCAGCAGAGATTACCTAGCGGGGGGTGCGAACACCGGGGAGCTGTTTTTT	CATSRDYLAGGANTGELFF
TRBV5-5	14	TRBJ2-5	TRBD1	-	TGTGCCAGCAGCTTGGACAGGGGAAGAGAGACCCAGTACTTC	CASSLDRGRETQYF
TRBV5-1	14	TRBJ2-3	-	-	TGCGCCAGCAGCTTGCAGGAGTTCTACGATACGCAGTATTTT	CASSLQEFYDTQYF
TRBV15	13	TRBJ2-7	-	-	TGTGCCACCAGCAGAGATGTTGGCTACGAGCAGTACTTC	CATSRDVGYEQYF
TRBV7-3	17	TRBJ2-1	-	few	TGTGCCAGCAGCTTCGTGGGGAGCGGGTCTTCCTACAATGAGCAGTTCTTC	CASSFVGSGSSYNEQFF
TRBV5-5	16	TRBJ2-7	-	few	TGTGCCAGCAGCTTGGCGGGGCTACCCAGCTCCTACGAGCAGTACTTC	CASSLAGLPSSYEQYF
TRBV27	17	TRBJ2-1	TRBD2	-	TGTGCCAGCAGTAAACTAGCGGGAGGTAACCTAATCAATGAGCAGTTCTTC	CASSKLAGGNLINEQFF
TRBV12-3/TRBV12-4	14	TRBJ2-2	-	-	TGTGCCACCTCGCGACAGACGAACACCGGGGAGCTGTTTTTT	CATSRQTNTGELFF
TRBV3-1	16	TRBJ2-7	TRBD2	-	TGTGCCAGCAGTCAATCGGGACTAGCGGACACCTACGAGCAGTACTTC	CASSQSGLADTYEQYF
TRBV10-3	16	TRBJ1-2	TRBD1	few	TGTGCCATCAGTGAGTCTAGTGGGACAGGGAGCTATGGCTACACCTTC	CAISESSGTGSYGYTF
TRBV5-1	18	TRBJ2-1	TRBD2	many	TGCGCCAGCAGCCTTAGGACTAGCGGGGGTCCCCCTTACAATGAGCAGTTCTTC	CASSLRTSGGPPYNEQFF
TRBV9	15	TRBJ1-2	-	-	TGTGCCAGCAGCGTAGATTGGGGGGATAACTATGGCTACACCTTC	CASSVDWGDNYGYTF
TRBV30	13	TRBJ1-2	-	-	TGTGCCTGGAGGGACTTTTCTAACTATGGCTACACCTTC	CAWRDFSNYGYTF
TRBV3-1	16	TRBJ1-1	-	-	TGTGCCAGCAGCCAAGCCGGGACGGGAAAGAACACTGAAGCTTTCTTT	CASSQAGTGKNTEAFF